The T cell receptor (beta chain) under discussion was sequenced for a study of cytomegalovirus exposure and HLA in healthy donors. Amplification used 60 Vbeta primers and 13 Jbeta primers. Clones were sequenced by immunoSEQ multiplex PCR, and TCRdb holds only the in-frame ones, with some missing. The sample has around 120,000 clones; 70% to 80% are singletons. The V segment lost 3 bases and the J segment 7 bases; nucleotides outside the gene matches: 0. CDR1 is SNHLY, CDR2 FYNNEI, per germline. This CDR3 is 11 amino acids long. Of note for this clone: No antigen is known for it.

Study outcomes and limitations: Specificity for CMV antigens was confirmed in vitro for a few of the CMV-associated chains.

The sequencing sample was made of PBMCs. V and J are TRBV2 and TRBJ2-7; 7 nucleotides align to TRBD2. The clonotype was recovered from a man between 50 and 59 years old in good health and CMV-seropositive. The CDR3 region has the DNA TGTGCCAGCAGTGACGGGAGGGAGCAGTACTTC. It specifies CASSDGREQYF. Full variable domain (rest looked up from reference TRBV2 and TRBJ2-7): EPEVTQTPSHQVTQMGQEVILRCVPISNHLYFYWYRQILGQKVEFLVSFYNNEISEKSEIFDDQFSVERPDGSNFTLKIRSTKLEDSAMYFCASSDGREQYFGPGTRLTVT.